The 14 T cell receptor beta chains given below trace back to one sample, sequenced in a study of a mutant IDH1 vaccine in newly diagnosed glioma. Profiling relied on immunoSEQ multiplex PCR, and the TCRdb table lists in-frame clones only, not all of them. The profile covers approximately 61,000 clones, with about 81% appearing a single time and around 7% taken by the ten largest. Noted time point: week 5, during vaccination. Alongside topical imiquimod, each dose of vaccine comprised 300 ug of mutant IDH1 20-mer peptide. These receptors' targets are unknown. The sample consisted of PBMCs, taken from a glioma patient whose treatment included an IDH1 peptide vaccine. The source is a woman aged 45 to 65 with glioma.

This sequence joins TRBV4-1 and TRBJ2-5, with 7 nucleotides matching TRBD2. Germline lookup yields CDR1 MGHRA and CDR2 YSYEKL. V shed 4 bases and J 4 bases; nucleotides not matched to a gene: 6. The CDR3 runs 14 residues. CDR3 loop: CASSRGLDVETQYF. In nucleotides, the CDR3 is TGCGCCAGCAGCCGAGGACTAGATGTAGAGACCCAGTACTTC.

The chain combines TRBV5-4 with TRBJ2-5; D gene unclear. The V and J ends lost 0 bases and 2 bases respectively, with 8 bases between them. Germline V gives CDR1 SGHNT, CDR2 YYREEE (reference sequence). This CDR3 spans 14 amino acids. In nucleotides, the CDR3 is TGTGCCAGCAGCTTGGTGGCAGCACAAGAGACCCAGTACTTC. Its protein is CASSLVAAQETQYF. Together with reference TRBV5-4 and TRBJ2-5, the CDR3 gives the full variable domain: ETGVTQSPTHLIKTRGQQVTLRCSSQSGHNTVSWYQQALGQGPQFIFQYYREEENGRGNFPPRFSGLQFPNYSSELNVNALELDDSALYLCASSLVAAQETQYFGPGTRLLVL.

The chain couples TRBV18 to TRBJ1-2; D ambiguous. Trimming left V 4 bases short and J 3 bases short, with 9 bases between. CDR1 KGHSH and CDR2 LQKENI come from the germline V gene. The CDR3 is made up of 13 amino acids. Here the CDR3 DNA reads TGTGCCAGCTCACGTGGGCAGGACTATGGCTACACCTTC. Translated, it gives CASSRGQDYGYTF. Together with reference TRBV18 and TRBJ1-2, the CDR3 gives the full variable domain: NAGVMQNPRHLVRRRGQEARLRCSPMKGHSHVYWYRQLPEEGLKFMVYLQKENIIDESGMPKERFSAEFPKEGPSILRIQQVVRGDSAAYFCASSRGQDYGYTFGSGTRLTVV.

The gene calls are TRBV6-5 and TRBJ2-4; a possible D gene is TRBD1 (8 bases). Germline CDR1 reads MNHEY; CDR2 reads SVGAGI. Trimming removed 5 bases at V and 9 bases at J, with 14 bases between. This CDR3 comprises 13 residues. The CDR3 reads CASSPTGGGIQYF. CDR3 coding DNA: TGTGCCAGCAGTCCTACAGGGGGGGGCATTCAGTACTTC.

This chain joins TRBV28 and TRBJ1-3; 7 nucleotides match TRBD1. Germline V lookup: CDR1 MDHEN, CDR2 SYDVKM. This CDR3 spans 15 amino acids. The V gene end was trimmed by 6 bases and the J gene end by 4 bases; junction bases not matched to a gene: 9. CDR3 in amino acids: CASSPSTGLGNTIYF. The CDR3 region has the DNA TGTGCCAGCAGCCCATCGACAGGGCTCGGAAACACCATATATTTT. Looking up the rest from reference TRBV28 and TRBJ1-3 gives the full variable domain: DVKVTQSSRYLVKRTGEKVFLECVQDMDHENMFWYRQDPGLGLRLIYFSYDVKMKEKGDIPEGYSVSREKKERFSLILESASTNQTSMYLCASSPSTGLGNTIYFGEGSWLTVV.

Only one count was recorded for this clone. This chain uses TRBV28 with TRBJ1-1, with D possibly being TRBD1 (5 bases). V was trimmed by 6 bases and J by 5 bases, leaving 16 bases between them. Germline V CDR1 and CDR2: MDHEN, SYDVKM. This CDR3 contains 14 residues. CDR3 sequence (DNA): TGTGCCAGCAGCAGCGGGAGGGGAGTGACTGAAGCTTTCTTT. As protein: CASSSGRGVTEAFF.

This chain connects TRBV5-4 to TRBJ2-5; weak D call: TRBD1 (7 bases). Germline CDR1 and CDR2: SGHNT and YYREEE (reference sequence). Trimming cost V 0 bases and J 6 bases, with 15 bases left between them. The CDR3 has 15 residues. Here the CDR3 DNA reads TGTGCCAGCAGCTTGGACGGAGGAGGGGGCAAGACCCAGTACTTC. It specifies CASSLDGGGGKTQYF.

The chain couples TRBV6-1 to TRBJ1-1; no definite D call. The V and J ends lost 1 base and 11 bases respectively, with 14 bases between them. Germline values: CDR1 MNHNS, CDR2 SASEGT. CDR3 length: 13 residues. The CDR3 is CASSEERYTVAFF. The DNA of the CDR3 is TGTGCCAGCAGTGAAGAAAGGTATACGGTTGCTTTCTTT.

The chain uses TRBV5-4 and TRBJ1-1; a weak D match, TRBD1 (6 bases). Germline CDR1 and CDR2: SGHNT and YYREEE (reference sequence). The CDR3 covers 14 residues. V was clipped by 4 bases and J by 0 bases, with 10 bases between them. As DNA, the CDR3 is TGTGCCAGCAGCCCCCAGGGGATGAACACTGAAGCTTTCTTT. The encoded protein is CASSPQGMNTEAFF.

This clone showed up just once. The rearrangement links TRBV9 to TRBJ2-7; 7 positions match TRBD1. Germline CDR1 is SGDLS and CDR2 is YYNGEE. The V and J ends lost 3 bases and 4 bases, in that order; junction bases with no gene match: 4. The CDR3 runs to 13 residues. CDR3 DNA: TGTGCCAGCAGCGCGGGACAGACGTACGAGCAGTACTTC. It encodes CASSAGQTYEQYF.

This chain uses TRBV5-1 with TRBJ1-3; the D gene is possibly TRBD1 (5 bases). Trimming took off 2 bases at V and 6 bases at J, with 15 bases between the two ends. This CDR3 has 15 amino acids. The V gene's germline CDR1 is SGHRS and CDR2 YFSETQ. In nucleotides, the CDR3 is TGCGCCAGCAGCTTTCTAGCAGGGTCGGAAAACACCATATATTTT. Translated: CASSFLAGSENTIYF.

This sequence joins TRBV10-1 and TRBJ2-2; TRBD2 might be the D (7 bases). Deletions cut 5 bases from V and 4 bases from J, with 11 bases between. Germline V gives CDR1 WNHNN, CDR2 SYGVQD (reference sequence). The CDR3 sequence is 14 residues long. The CDR3 sequence is CASSKGGSTGELFF. As DNA, the CDR3 is TGCGCCAGCAGTAAGGGGGGGTCCACCGGGGAGCTGTTTTTT.

The chain couples TRBV2 to TRBJ1-1; D unresolved. V was trimmed by 8 bases and J by 5 bases, leaving 9 bases between them. Germline V CDR1 and CDR2: SNHLY, FYNNEI. This CDR3 is built from 11 residues. The CDR3 coding sequence is TGTGCCAGCTATGCGTATACTGAAGCTTTCTTT. Translating gives CASYAYTEAFF. The entire variable domain, with the rest obtained from reference TRBV2 and TRBJ1-1, is as follows: EPEVTQTPSHQVTQMGQEVILRCVPISNHLYFYWYRQILGQKVEFLVSFYNNEISEKSEIFDDQFSVERPDGSNFTLKIRSTKLEDSAMYFCASYAYTEAFFGQGTRLTVV.

The J gene is TRBJ1-1, the V gene TRBV7-2; weak D call: TRBD1 (6 bases). Trimming cost V 0 bases and J 6 bases, with 11 bases left between them. The germline CDR1 and CDR2 sequences are SGHTA and FQGNSA. The CDR3 extends over 14 amino acids. CDR3 amino acids: CASSLAGQISEAFF. Here the CDR3 DNA reads TGTGCCAGCAGCTTAGCAGGACAGATTTCTGAAGCTTTCTTT.